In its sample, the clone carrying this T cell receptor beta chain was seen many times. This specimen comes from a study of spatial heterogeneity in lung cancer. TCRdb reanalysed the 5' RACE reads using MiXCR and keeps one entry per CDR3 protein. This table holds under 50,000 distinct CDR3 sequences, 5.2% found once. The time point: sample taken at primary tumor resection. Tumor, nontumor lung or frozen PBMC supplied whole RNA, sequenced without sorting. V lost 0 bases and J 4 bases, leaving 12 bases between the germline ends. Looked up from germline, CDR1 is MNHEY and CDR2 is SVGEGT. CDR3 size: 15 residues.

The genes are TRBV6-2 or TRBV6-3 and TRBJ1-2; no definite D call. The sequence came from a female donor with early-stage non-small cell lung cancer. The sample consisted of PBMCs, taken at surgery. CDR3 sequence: CASSYSKEEGYGYTF. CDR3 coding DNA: TGTGCCAGCAGTTACTCTAAGGAGGAAGGCTATGGCTACACCTTC.